Presented here are 14 T cell receptor beta chains from one specimen sequenced in a study of blood T cell repertoires in COVID-19. TCRdb keeps only in-frame clones here, not all; method: immunoSEQ multiplex PCR. The data show approximately 270,000 clones, approximately 90% seen once. Sequenced material: PBMCs or T cells enriched from blood (not recorded which). The receptors derive from a man aged 35-49 years who had been exposed to COVID-19.

This chain connects TRBV10-3 to TRBJ1-2; 8 positions agree with TRBD1. The CDR3 is 15 amino acids. The germline gives CDR1 ENHRY, CDR2 SYGVKD. V shed 7 bases, J shed 6 bases, and the junction held 13 bases outside the gene matches. The CDR3 here is CAINRQGRSTDGYTF. CDR3 bases: TGTGCCATCAACAGACAGGGGCGGAGCACTGATGGCTACACCTTC.

This clone was seen once. This sequence joins TRBV6-1 and TRBJ1-4; D ambiguous. CDR1 is MNHNS and CDR2 is SASEGT in the germline V gene. The V and J ends lost 1 base and 4 bases respectively, with 7 bases between them. This CDR3 comprises 14 residues. CDR3 in DNA: TGTGCCAGCAGTGAAGGCAGCGGTAATGAAAAACTGTTTTTT. Its protein is CASSEGSGNEKLFF.

This CDR3 reads CASSQLSGTAEKLFF. The DNA for the CDR3 is TGTGCCAGCAGCCAACTATCTGGGACAGCTGAAAAACTGTTTTTT. The chain uses TRBV14 and TRBJ1-4; 7 nucleotides align to TRBD1. Germline assignment: CDR1 SGHDN and CDR2 FVKESK. The CDR3 runs to 15 residues. V lost 2 bases and J lost 7; bases outside the gene matches: 7.

V usage is TRBV5-1 and J usage is TRBJ2-7, with 8 bases that match TRBD1. Per the germline V gene, CDR1 is SGHRS and CDR2 is YFSETQ. This CDR3 contains 16 residues. V trimming: 3 bases; J trimming: 3 bases; junction bases outside the gene matches: 11. As DNA, the CDR3 is TGCGCCAGCAGCTCGAAGACCGGGACAGGCTTCTACGAGCAGTACTTC. Protein sequence: CASSSKTGTGFYEQYF.

The rearrangement uses TRBV3-1 (or the pseudogene TRBV3-2) and TRBJ2-1, with D possibly TRBD2 on 5 matching bases. The CDR3 length is 15 residues. Between the trimmed V and J ends, which lost 4 bases and 0 bases, there was a span of 10 bases. Germline V gene lookup returns CDR1 LGHDT and CDR2 YNNKEL (reference sequence). The CDR3 nucleotides read TGTGCCAGCAGCCCGGACTTGAGCTCCTACAATGAGCAGTTCTTC. Its translation: CASSPDLSSYNEQFF.

This chain links TRBV28 with TRBJ1-2, with TRBD1 identical over 7 bases. Losses at the gene ends were 10 bases for V and 0 bases for J; bases not matched to a gene: 11. This CDR3 is 15 amino acids long. The germline V gene encodes CDR1 MDHEN and CDR2 SYDVKM. CDR3 loop: CATGTVKDPNYGYTF. Written as DNA, the CDR3 is TGTGCCACAGGGACAGTGAAAGATCCTAACTATGGCTACACCTTC.

This clone was recorded once. The V call is TRBV19, the J call TRBJ2-7, with 7 positions matching TRBD2. V shed 5 bases, J shed 6 bases, and the junction held 10 bases outside the gene matches. In germline, CDR1 is LNHDA, CDR2 SQIVND (reference sequence). This CDR3 spans 14 amino acids. The CDR3 DNA sequence: TGTGCCAGTAGTTACGGCGGGAGTGGTAGCGAGCAGTACTTC. This codes for CASSYGGSGSEQYF.

The chain links TRBV10-3 to TRBJ2-2, with a possible D match to TRBD2 (6 bases). The germline V gene encodes CDR1 ENHRY and CDR2 SYGVKD. This CDR3 has 14 amino acids. Trimming stripped 3 bases from V and 4 bases from J, with 9 bases between. Written as DNA, the CDR3 is TGTGCCATCAGTGATGGGGGAGGCACCGGGGAGCTGTTTTTT. This codes for CAISDGGGTGELFF.

The CDR3 reads CASSEGQMNTEAFF. For the CDR3, the DNA is TGTGCCAGTAGTGAGGGACAGATGAACACTGAAGCTTTCTTT. This sequence joins TRBV19 and TRBJ1-1; 7 bases agree with TRBD1. The CDR3 length is 14 residues. Per germline, CDR1 LNHDA and CDR2 SQIVND (reference sequence). V gave up 5 bases and J gave up 0 bases; unmatched junction bases: 3.

The V gene is TRBV19, the J gene TRBJ2-7, with 10 positions matching TRBD1. Germline V gene sequence: CDR1 LNHDA, CDR2 SQIVND (reference sequence). This CDR3 has 17 residues. V lost 6 bases to trimming and J lost 6 bases; unmatched junction nucleotides: 17. CDR3 residues: CASRRIDQGQGSGEQYF. CDR3 bases: TGTGCCAGTAGACGGATAGACCAGGGACAGGGGAGCGGCGAGCAGTACTTC.

CDR3 sequence: CASRPSIRQGRRQPQHF. The DNA of the CDR3 is TGTGCAAGTCGCCCTAGCATAAGACAGGGCAGAAGACAGCCCCAGCATTTT. The chain links TRBV12-2 to TRBJ1-5; TRBD1 reflects the table's D call only, with no check against the DNA. TRBV12-2 represents a pseudogene. This CDR3 has 17 residues.

The rearrangement uses TRBV6-1 and TRBJ2-1, with 7 positions matching TRBD2. CDR1 is MNHNS, CDR2 SASEGT, per germline. The CDR3 consists of 16 residues. The V segment lost 2 bases and the J segment 3 bases; nucleotides outside the gene matches: 7. CDR3 loop: CASSEPPSGGYNEQFF. The CDR3 nucleotides are TGTGCCAGCAGTGAACCCCCTAGCGGAGGCTACAATGAGCAGTTCTTC.

The chain has TRBV24-1 and TRBJ1-2; D is ambiguous. The CDR3 extends over 15 amino acids. Per germline, CDR1 KGHDR and CDR2 SFDVKD. V was trimmed by 4 bases and J by 2 bases, leaving 13 bases between them. The CDR3 is CATSDPANPNYGYTF. CDR3 DNA: TGTGCCACCAGTGACCCCGCTAACCCCAACTATGGCTACACCTTC.

The rearrangement uses TRBV29-1 and TRBJ2-5; 7 bases agree with TRBD1. With V trimmed by 4 bases and J by 7 bases, 9 bases remained unmatched. The CDR3 covers 13 residues. Germline assignment: CDR1 SQVTM and CDR2 ANQGSEA. CDR3 amino acids: CSVAEGQTGTQYF. The CDR3 DNA reads TGCAGCGTTGCAGAGGGACAGACGGGGACCCAGTACTTC.